The 14 T cell receptor beta chains given below trace back to one sample, sequenced in a study of shared clonotypes between healthy human individuals. Sequencing used immunoSEQ multiplex PCR; TCRdb keeps in-frame clones, though not all of them. This sample carries 800,000 to 1,200,000 clones, 75% to 85% of them seen once, and the ten largest clones take under 0.65%. Sequencing was carried out using memory CD4+ T cells from PBMCs. Noted subset: CD45RA-negative fraction. The receptor set was obtained from a man between 18 and 35 years old in good health. Some clones in this sample may be carry-over from other donors' samples.

This clone was recorded at least ten times. This chain links TRBV9 with TRBJ2-2; unclear D gene. Trimming pared 4 bases from V and 4 bases from J, leaving 11 bases between. The CDR3 totals 14 residues. The germline V gene encodes CDR1 SGDLS and CDR2 YYNGEE. CDR3 nucleotides: TGTGCCAGCAGCTCCCGATCAGGCACCGGGGAGCTGTTTTTT. This translates into CASSSRSGTGELFF.

The CDR3 coding sequence is TGTGCCAGCAGTCCCCAGGGTAGGGGCGTACAAGAGACCCAGTACTTC. Translated: CASSPQGRGVQETQYF. The V call is TRBV27, the J call TRBJ2-5; perhaps TRBD1 as D (5 bases). The CDR3 spans 16 residues. The germline V and J ends were trimmed by 5 bases and 2 bases, with 18 bases remaining between them. Germline lookup yields CDR1 MNHEY and CDR2 SMNVEV (reference sequence).

This sequence joins TRBV4-2 and TRBJ2-1; 9 bases align to TRBD1. Unmatched junction bases numbered 8, after V lost 1 base and J lost 7 bases. Germline CDR1 reads LGHNA; CDR2 reads YNFKEQ. The length of the CDR3 is 16 residues. For the CDR3, the DNA is TGTGCCAGCAGCCAAGGAACAGGGGGCCAGAGAAATGAGCAGTTCTTC. This gives the protein CASSQGTGGQRNEQFF.

This sequence joins TRBV5-1 and TRBJ2-1, with 8 bases that match TRBD2. CDR1 is SGHRS and CDR2 is YFSETQ in the germline V gene. The CDR3 has 14 amino acids. V trimming: 2 bases; J trimming: 14 bases; junction bases outside the gene matches: 12. CDR3 DNA sequence: TGCGCCAGCAGCTTAGCCTATGGGACTAGAGATAAGTTCTTC. It specifies CASSLAYGTRDKFF.

The chain recombines TRBV7-6 with TRBJ2-3; D possibly corresponds to TRBD1 (6 bases). Germline V gives CDR1 SGHVS, CDR2 FNYEAQ. V was pared by 8 bases and J by 3 bases, with 18 bases between. This CDR3 spans 15 amino acids. CDR3 loop: CASGHLSGVTDTQYF. The DNA of the CDR3 is TGTGCCAGCGGGCATCTGTCAGGGGTAACAGATACGCAGTATTTT.

The chain's CDR3 is CASSLTSWNTEAFF. CDR3 in DNA: TGTGCCAGCAGTCTGACAAGTTGGAACACTGAAGCTTTCTTT. This chain links TRBV6-5 with TRBJ1-1, with D unresolved. The length of the CDR3 is 14 residues. The ends were cut back, 5 bases at V and 1 base at J, with 11 bases in the middle. Germline CDR1 and CDR2: MNHEY and SVGAGI.

The gene calls are TRBV5-5 and TRBJ1-1, with no clear D. Germline-derived CDR1 and CDR2 are SGHKS and YYEKEE (reference sequence). Deletions cut 0 bases from V and 4 bases from J, with 16 bases between. CDR3 size: 16 residues. The CDR3, as DNA: TGTGCCAGCAGCTTGGACGGTATGCCCGGGAGCACTGAAGCTTTCTTT. Its protein product is CASSLDGMPGSTEAFF.

This chain joins TRBV10-3 and TRBJ2-7; TRBD2 matches 8 bases. The junction had 9 bases not matched to a gene; V was cut back by 8 bases and J by 3 bases. CDR3 length equals 14 residues. Germline-derived CDR1 and CDR2 are ENHRY and SYGVKD. As DNA, the CDR3 is TGTGCCATCTCAGCGGGACTAGGATACTACGAGCAGTACTTC. This translates into CAISAGLGYYEQYF.

With regard to this clone: Within the sample, other DNA sequences also encode this same CDR3. This sequence joins TRBV27 and TRBJ1-5; D may be TRBD1 (6 bases). The V end was cut by 4 bases, the J end by 2 bases, with 9 bases between. CDR3 length: 14 residues. Germline CDR1 reads MNHEY; CDR2 reads SMNVEV (reference sequence). The CDR3 DNA reads as TGTGCCAGCAGTTCCCCAGGGGGCAATCAGCCCCAGCATTTT. Its translation is CASSSPGGNQPQHF.

This clone was seen once. The gene calls are TRBV11-1 and TRBJ2-1, with 10 nucleotides matching TRBD1. The CDR3 is 15 residues long. Per the germline V gene, CDR1 is SGHAT and CDR2 is FQDESV (reference sequence). V dropped 6 bases and J dropped 2; count of bases not matched to a gene: 4. The CDR3 protein is CASRRTGGAYNEQFF. The CDR3 nucleotides read TGTGCCAGCAGGAGGACAGGGGGAGCCTACAATGAGCAGTTCTTC.

The chain is built from TRBV7-9 and TRBJ2-1, with 9 bases identical to TRBD1. V shed 5 bases and J 2 bases; nucleotides not matched to a gene: 4. This CDR3 is 15 amino acids long. The germline V gene has CDR1 SEHNR and CDR2 FQNEAQ (reference sequence). The CDR3 DNA sequence: TGTGCCAGCAGCGCCGGACAGGGGACCTACAATGAGCAGTTCTTC. This codes for CASSAGQGTYNEQFF.

The CDR3 reads CASSYSGTGAPQPQHF. The CDR3 DNA reads TGTGCCAGCAGTTACTCTGGTACAGGTGCTCCTCAGCCCCAGCATTTT. The rearrangement links TRBV6-6 to TRBJ1-5, with a possible D match to TRBD1 (5 bases). Trimming removed 0 bases at V and 6 bases at J, with 15 bases between. CDR3 length equals 16 residues. Looked up from germline, CDR1 is MNHNY and CDR2 is SVGAGI (reference sequence).

The genes are TRBV18 and TRBJ1-4; D is possibly TRBD1 (5 bases). With 4 bases removed from V and 4 bases from J, the gap between germline ends came to 16 bases. CDR1 is KGHSH and CDR2 is LQKENI in the germline V gene. The CDR3 consists of 16 residues. The chain's CDR3 is CASSLARDGDNEKLFF. The CDR3 DNA is TGTGCCAGCTCACTGGCCAGGGACGGAGATAATGAAAAACTGTTTTTT.

This clone has a single count. The chain is built from TRBV5-6 and TRBJ2-7, with D perhaps TRBD2 (5 bases). The V end was cut by 3 bases, the J end by 2 bases, with 27 bases between. This CDR3 is built from 19 residues. CDR1 SGHDT and CDR2 YYEEEE come from the germline V gene. The DNA of the CDR3 is TGTGCCAGCAGCTCGGGGATTGGGTACGCGACACCGACGACCTACGAGCAGTACTTC. Translation: CASSSGIGYATPTTYEQYF.